The 2 T cell receptor beta chains reported below all come from one sample, sequenced in a study of cytomegalovirus exposure and HLA in healthy donors (dated by TCRdb to the late 2010s). Library creation used the immunoSEQ multiplex PCR assay. For the multiplex PCR, a mixture combining 60 forward primers for TCR Vbeta segments and 13 reverse primers for TCR Jbeta segments was used. As stored in TCRdb, this immuneACCESS dataset retains in-frame rearrangements with V and J assigned. A fraction of the clones does not appear; measured against another copy, unresolved V genes explain less than half of the discrepancy, and the remainder lacks a known reason. The sample records 80,000 to 90,000 clones, approximately 71% of which are singletons. The top ten constitute 2.2% of the sample. The specimen was PBMCs. The receptors here all came from a middle-aged man in good health and CMV-seronegative.

This clone occurred a few times. J is TRBJ1-1 and V is TRBV5-1; D is uncertain. Trimming pared 3 bases from V and 2 bases from J, leaving 17 bases between. CDR3 length equals 16 residues. Germline CDR1 and CDR2: SGHRS and YFSETQ. Here the CDR3 DNA reads TGCGCCAGCAGCTGGGCCGGAGGGCCAATAAACACTGAAGCTTTCTTT. It codes for CASSWAGGPINTEAFF.

The chain recombines TRBV15 with TRBJ1-1; no clear D gene. Trimming shortened V by 1 base and J by 3 bases, and 12 bases separated the two germline ends. The CDR3 totals 15 residues. Germline lookup yields CDR1 LNHNV and CDR2 YYDKDF (reference sequence). CDR3 in amino acids: CATSRVGEGYTEAFF. CDR3 DNA sequence: TGTGCCACCAGCAGAGTGGGCGAGGGATACACTGAAGCTTTCTTT.